A single sample is the source of the 27 T cell receptor beta chains below, sequenced in a study of shared clonotypes between healthy human individuals. TCRdb's table, derived via immunoSEQ multiplex PCR, lists solely in-frame clones and lacks some. Here the sample spans 2 million to 3 million clones, over 85% being singletons. The sequencing sample was made of naive CD4+ T cells from PBMCs. The subset is: CD45RA+ positively selected. The source is a man younger than 35 in good health. Some clones in this sample may be carry-over from other donors' samples.

This chain links TRBV29-1 with TRBJ2-5, with 12 positions matching TRBD2. The CDR3 has 17 residues. Trimming at V came to 4 bases and at J to 4 bases, leaving 13 bases not matched to a gene. The germline V gene encodes CDR1 SQVTM and CDR2 ANQGSEA. CDR3 residues: CSVVGGASGRAAETQYF. CDR3 DNA: TGCAGCGTTGTTGGCGGGGCTAGCGGGAGGGCCGCAGAGACCCAGTACTTC.

The chain combines TRBV29-1 with TRBJ1-1; tentatively, D is TRBD1 (5 bases). Germline V gives CDR1 SQVTM, CDR2 ANQGSEA. The V end lost 1 base, the J end lost 1 base, and 10 bases lay between the germline ends. This CDR3 is built from 14 residues. CDR3 loop: CSVEGRGRNTEAFF. In DNA form, the CDR3 reads TGCAGCGTTGAAGGTAGGGGAAGGAACACTGAAGCTTTCTTT. Based on the CDR3 plus reference TRBV29-1 and TRBJ1-1, the full variable domain is SAVISQKPSRDICQRGTSLTIQCQVDSQVTMMFWYRQQPGQSLTLIATANQGSEATYESGFVIDKFPISRPNLTFSTLTVSNMSPEDSSIYLCSVEGRGRNTEAFFGQGTRLTVV.

The CDR3 region is CASSLDYSPTDTQYF. The CDR3 DNA is TGCGCCAGCAGCTTGGATTACAGCCCCACAGATACGCAGTATTTT. The rearrangement uses TRBV5-1 and TRBJ2-3, with D uncertain. V lost 0 bases to trimming and J lost 2 bases, with 10 bases between them. The CDR3 has 15 amino acids. The V gene's germline CDR1 is SGHRS and CDR2 YFSETQ.

The chain couples TRBV2 to TRBJ1-1, with D possibly being TRBD1 (5 bases). The CDR3 is 14 residues long. V lost 6 bases and J 1 base, leaving 12 bases between the germline ends. Germline values: CDR1 SNHLY, CDR2 FYNNEI. DNA for the CDR3: TGTGCCAGCAGCAGGGAGTCCCAGAACACTGAAGCTTTCTTT. Protein sequence: CASSRESQNTEAFF.

This clone was found once. The gene calls are TRBV11-2 and TRBJ2-1; 7 nucleotides agree with TRBD1. Losses at the gene ends were 6 bases for V and 6 bases for J; bases not matched to a gene: 11. In germline, CDR1 is SGHAT, CDR2 FQNNGV. The CDR3 runs to 15 residues. CDR3 DNA: TGTGCCAGCAGACCCACAACAGGGGTCGGCAATGAGCAGTTCTTC. Protein product: CASRPTTGVGNEQFF.

The chain couples TRBV28 to TRBJ2-3; a possible D gene is TRBD2 (5 bases). The ends were cut back, 6 bases at V and 2 bases at J, with 15 bases in the middle. The CDR3 length is 15 residues. The germline gives CDR1 MDHEN, CDR2 SYDVKM. CDR3 sequence (DNA): TGTGCCAGCAGCCTGGTCAGCGGAGACACAGATACGCAGTATTTT. It yields the protein CASSLVSGDTDTQYF.

The chain uses TRBV27 and TRBJ2-2, with D uncertain. CDR3 size: 17 residues. From germline, CDR1 is MNHEY and CDR2 SMNVEV (reference sequence). Trimming removed 6 bases from V and 5 bases from J, with 22 bases in between. Here the CDR3 reads CASSLEGPRVGTGELFF. The CDR3 DNA reads as TGTGCCAGCAGCCTAGAAGGGCCTAGGGTTGGGACCGGGGAGCTGTTTTTT.

In its sample, this clone was seen once. Written as DNA, the CDR3 is TGTGCCAGCAGCACCTCACGGGATCTCTACGAGCAGTACTTC. Translating gives CASSTSRDLYEQYF. The chain employs TRBV6-5 and TRBJ2-7; D perhaps matches TRBD2 (5 bases). This CDR3 is built from 14 residues. V was trimmed by 6 bases and J by 3 bases, leaving 15 bases between them. Germline lookup yields CDR1 MNHEY and CDR2 SVGAGI.

This rearrangement joins TRBV18 to TRBJ2-1; 7 nucleotides align to TRBD2. Trimming cost V 3 bases and J 5 bases; bases outside gene matches: 4. This CDR3 comprises 14 residues. CDR1 is KGHSH, CDR2 LQKENI, per germline. Here the CDR3 DNA reads TGTGCCAGCTCACCGGCGGGACTAAACAATGAGCAGTTCTTC. It encodes CASSPAGLNNEQFF.

The table lists this clone with a count of one. This sequence joins TRBV29-1 and TRBJ2-1; TRBD2 aligns across 9 bases. The CDR3 totals 12 residues. V shed 2 bases and J 15 bases; nucleotides not matched to a gene: 8. Germline values: CDR1 SQVTM, CDR2 ANQGSEA. The CDR3 loop reads CSVETSGLSPFF. The CDR3 DNA reads TGCAGCGTTGAAACTAGCGGGCTGTCTCCGTTCTTC.

The chain recombines TRBV2 with TRBJ2-7, with TRBD1 matching 12 bases. V dropped 8 bases and J dropped 6; count of bases not matched to a gene: 11. Germline values: CDR1 SNHLY, CDR2 FYNNEI. This CDR3 is 15 amino acids long. CDR3 residues: CASSGQGAKSGEQYF. CDR3 coding DNA: TGTGCCAGCTCGGGACAGGGGGCTAAGTCAGGCGAGCAGTACTTC.

V gene TRBV28 combines with J gene TRBJ1-5, with unresolved D. The CDR3 runs to 15 residues. CDR1 is MDHEN and CDR2 is SYDVKM in the germline V gene. With 8 bases removed from V and 3 bases from J, the gap between germline ends came to 17 bases. CDR3 in amino acids: CASLAYTGFNQPQHF. CDR3 in DNA: TGTGCCAGCCTCGCCTATACGGGTTTCAATCAGCCCCAGCATTTT.

The V call is TRBV11-2, the J call TRBJ1-4, with a weak D call TRBD1 (5 bases). Germline-derived CDR1 and CDR2 are SGHAT and FQNNGV. The CDR3 is made up of 13 amino acids. The ends were cut back, 6 bases at V and 7 bases at J, with 12 bases in the middle. Here the CDR3 reads CASRGTGREKLFF. CDR3 coding DNA: TGTGCCAGCAGGGGGACCGGGCGTGAAAAACTGTTTTTT.

The rearrangement links TRBV7-6 to TRBJ1-4; no firm D call. V was cut by 1 base and J by 5 bases, with 8 bases left in between. The CDR3 is 14 residues long. Germline CDR1 reads SGHVS; CDR2 reads FNYEAQ. The CDR3 coding sequence is TGTGCCAGCAGCTTAGTCCGGCAGAATGAAAAACTGTTTTTT. Amino acid sequence: CASSLVRQNEKLFF.

The chain carries TRBV2 and TRBJ1-5; TRBD1 matches 7 bases. This CDR3 has 16 residues. Germline V gene data show CDR1 as SNHLY and CDR2 as FYNNEI. V shed 5 bases, J shed 0 bases, and the junction held 7 bases outside the gene matches. CDR3 protein: CASSWDSLNSNQPQHF. DNA for the CDR3: TGTGCCAGCAGTTGGGACAGCCTCAATAGCAATCAGCCCCAGCATTTT.

The chain carries TRBV5-1 and TRBJ2-7; 8 bases are shared with TRBD1. The germline gives CDR1 SGHRS, CDR2 YFSETQ. V lost 3 bases and J lost 1; bases outside the gene matches: 21. The CDR3 has 20 amino acids. The CDR3 region has the DNA TGCGCCAGCAGCTCGAACACACCTCCAGTCCGGGACAGGACATCCTACGAGCAGTACTTC. Protein: CASSSNTPPVRDRTSYEQYF.

The V and J genes are TRBV5-4 and TRBJ2-3; 11 positions match TRBD2. Germline V CDR1 and CDR2: SGHNT, YYREEE (reference sequence). J gave up 5 bases and V 3 bases, and 8 bases lay outside the gene matches. The CDR3 totals 16 residues. Here the CDR3 DNA reads TGTGCCAGCAGCTCTGGGACTAGCGGAAGGAGAGATACGCAGTATTTT. Protein sequence: CASSSGTSGRRDTQYF.

About this clone: The sample contains more than one DNA sequence encoding this CDR3. This chain links TRBV28 with TRBJ1-1; D uncertain. This CDR3 spans 13 amino acids. Between the trimmed V and J ends, which lost 3 bases and 1 base, there was a span of 6 bases. The germline V gene has CDR1 MDHEN and CDR2 SYDVKM. The CDR3 here is CASSFAENTEAFF. DNA for the CDR3: TGTGCCAGCAGTTTCGCAGAGAACACTGAAGCTTTCTTT.

The chain uses TRBV18 and TRBJ1-5; D is possibly TRBD1 (6 bases). Germline V CDR1 and CDR2: KGHSH, LQKENI. The CDR3 sequence is 14 residues long. V lost 6 bases to trimming and J lost 1 base, with 10 bases between them. CDR3 coding DNA: TGTGCCAGCTCCAGGACAGCAAGCAATCAGCCCCAGCATTTT. Protein product: CASSRTASNQPQHF.

Only one count was recorded for this clone. J is TRBJ1-1 and V is TRBV13, with D tentatively TRBD1 (5 bases). The CDR3 covers 15 residues. V was trimmed by 3 bases and J by 2 bases, leaving 13 bases between them. Germline lookup yields CDR1 PRHDT and CDR2 FYEKMQ (reference sequence). The CDR3 loop reads CASSFQPGFNTEAFF. The CDR3 bases are TGTGCCAGCAGCTTCCAACCAGGGTTTAACACTGAAGCTTTCTTT.

The genes are TRBV7-9 and TRBJ2-2; 8 positions match TRBD2. V trimming: 2 bases; J trimming: 4 bases; junction bases outside the gene matches: 9. Germline assignment: CDR1 SEHNR and CDR2 FQNEAQ (reference sequence). This CDR3 is 17 amino acids long. In nucleotides, the CDR3 is TGTGCCAGCAGCTTAACTGTCCGTAGCGGGACCACCGGGGAGCTGTTTTTT. It yields the protein CASSLTVRSGTTGELFF.

In DNA form, the CDR3 reads TGTGCCACCAGCAGAGATCTGGGCAGGGCCTACGAGCAGTACTTC. Its protein product is CATSRDLGRAYEQYF. This chain joins TRBV15 and TRBJ2-7, with D maybe TRBD1 (5 bases). There are 15 residues in the CDR3. Deletions cut 0 bases from V and 2 bases from J, with 11 bases between. Germline lookup yields CDR1 LNHNV and CDR2 YYDKDF (reference sequence). Variable domain in full (rest from reference TRBV15 and TRBJ2-7): DAMVIQNPRYQVTQFGKPVTLSCSQTLNHNVMYWYQQKSSQAPKLLFHYYDKDFNNEADTPDNFQSRRPNTSFCFLDIRSPGLGDTAMYLCATSRDLGRAYEQYFGPGTRLTVT.

V gene TRBV9 combines with J gene TRBJ1-3, with TRBD1 identical over 9 bases. J was trimmed by 2 bases and V by 2 bases; bases with no gene match: 5. The CDR3 covers 16 residues. Germline CDR1 SGDLS, CDR2 YYNGEE. The CDR3: CASSVGTGTTGNTIYF. CDR3 DNA: TGTGCCAGCAGCGTCGGGACAGGGACCACTGGAAACACCATATATTTT.

The V call is TRBV4-3, the J call TRBJ2-7, with D hard to call. The CDR3 is made up of 13 amino acids. Trimming removed 0 bases from V and 8 bases from J, with 11 bases in between. Looked up from germline, CDR1 is LGHNA and CDR2 is YSLEER. CDR3: CASSQDRQAQQYF. In nucleotides, the CDR3 is TGCGCCAGCAGCCAAGATCGGCAGGCGCAGCAGTACTTC.

The genes are TRBV7-9 and TRBJ2-2, with 10 bases lining up with TRBD1. The CDR3 spans 18 residues. Germline loops: CDR1 SEHNR, CDR2 FQNEAQ (reference sequence). Germline trimming cut 6 bases from V and 4 bases from J; bases unmatched to any gene: 14. The CDR3 here is CASSTRETGGLGTGELFF. DNA for the CDR3: TGTGCCAGCAGTACCCGGGAGACAGGGGGCTTAGGCACCGGGGAGCTGTTTTTT.

The V call is TRBV18, the J call TRBJ2-3; a possible D gene is TRBD2 (5 bases). The CDR3 spans 14 residues. Germline-derived CDR1 and CDR2 are KGHSH and LQKENI. Trimming cost V 6 bases and J 3 bases, with 13 bases left between them. The CDR3 protein is CASSRAPGTDTQYF. CDR3 coding DNA: TGTGCCAGCTCGCGGGCCCCGGGAACAGATACGCAGTATTTT. Full variable domain (missing parts from reference TRBV18 and TRBJ2-3): NAGVMQNPRHLVRRRGQEARLRCSPMKGHSHVYWYRQLPEEGLKFMVYLQKENIIDESGMPKERFSAEFPKEGPSILRIQQVVRGDSAAYFCASSRAPGTDTQYFGPGTRLTVL.

The chain employs TRBV30 and TRBJ2-5, with 9 positions matching TRBD2. Unmatched junction bases numbered 9, after V lost 5 bases and J lost 5 bases. Germline V gives CDR1 GTSNPN, CDR2 SVGIG (reference sequence). The CDR3 extends over 14 amino acids. Here the CDR3 reads CAWGLAGAFETQYF. In nucleotides, the CDR3 is TGTGCCTGGGGATTAGCGGGAGCTTTTGAGACCCAGTACTTC.